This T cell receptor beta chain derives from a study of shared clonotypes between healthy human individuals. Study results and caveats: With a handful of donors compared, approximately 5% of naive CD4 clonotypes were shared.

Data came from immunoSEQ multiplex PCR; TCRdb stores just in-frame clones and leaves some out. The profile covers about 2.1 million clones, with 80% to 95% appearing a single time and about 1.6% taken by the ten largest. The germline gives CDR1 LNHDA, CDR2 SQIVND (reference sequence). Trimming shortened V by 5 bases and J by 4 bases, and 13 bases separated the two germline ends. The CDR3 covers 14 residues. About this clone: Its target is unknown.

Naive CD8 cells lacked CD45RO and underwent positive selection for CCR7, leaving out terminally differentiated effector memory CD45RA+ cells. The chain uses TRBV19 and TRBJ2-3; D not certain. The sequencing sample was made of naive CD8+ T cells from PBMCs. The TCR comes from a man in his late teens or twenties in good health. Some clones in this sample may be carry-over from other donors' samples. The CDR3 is CASSLPTRSDTQYF. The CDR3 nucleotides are TGTGCCAGTAGTCTCCCGACCAGATCAGATACGCAGTATTTT.